This T cell receptor (beta chain) derives from a study of blood T cell repertoires in COVID-19. Study at large: Some COVID-19 samples were acute and others convalescent; all came from the United States, Italy and Spain. From T cells, B-cell-depleted T cells, or PBMCs came the material, which was cDNA or gDNA.

Trimming cost V 4 bases and J 11 bases; bases outside gene matches: 8. The CDR3 length is 13 residues. The germline gives CDR1 MNHEY, CDR2 SVGAGI. Allocation to cohorts depended on clinical history reported by the participants. Methods used by the authors: It was from reference gene primer amplification that nucleated cell counts were estimated. Produced via immunoSEQ multiplex PCR; TCRdb's table is partial and in-frame only. The V and J calls and clone size were taken over from that table, and D and trimming were inferred from the DNA. The sample lists 260,000 or so clones; around 85% were seen once.

The rearrangement joins TRBV6-5 to TRBJ2-1; 7 bases are shared with TRBD1. The TCR sequence derives from a woman in her 50s who had recovered from COVID-19. The sample taken for sequencing was PBMCs or T cells enriched from blood (not recorded which). CDR3 loop: CASSFGQAGKQFF. DNA for the CDR3: TGTGCCAGCAGTTTTGGACAGGCCGGCAAGCAGTTCTTC.